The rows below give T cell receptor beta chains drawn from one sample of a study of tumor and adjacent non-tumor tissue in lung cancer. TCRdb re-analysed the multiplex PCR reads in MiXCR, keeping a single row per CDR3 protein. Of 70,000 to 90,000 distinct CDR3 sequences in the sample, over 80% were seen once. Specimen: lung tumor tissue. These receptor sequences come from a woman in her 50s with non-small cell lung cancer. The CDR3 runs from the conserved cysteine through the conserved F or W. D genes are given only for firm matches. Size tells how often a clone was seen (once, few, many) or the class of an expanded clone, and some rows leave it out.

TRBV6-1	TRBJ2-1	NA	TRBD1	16	CTISAPGGGEINEQFF	TGTACCATCAGCGCTCCAGGGGGCGGAGAGATCAATGAGCAGTTCTTC
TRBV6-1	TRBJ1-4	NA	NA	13	CASSEIRKEKLFF	TGTGCCAGCAGTGAGATAAGGAAAGAAAAACTGTTTTTT
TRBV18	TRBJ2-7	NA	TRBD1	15	CASSGRQGHSYEQYF	TGTGCCAGCTCAGGAAGACAGGGACACTCCTACGAGCAGTACTTC
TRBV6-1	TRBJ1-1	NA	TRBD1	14	CVSRPGQGTTEAFF	TGTGTCAGTAGACCGGGACAGGGAACAACCGAAGCTTTCTTT
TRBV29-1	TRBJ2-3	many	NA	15	CSVASDGVYTDTQYF	TGCAGCGTCGCCTCGGACGGAGTCTACACAGATACGCAGTATTTT
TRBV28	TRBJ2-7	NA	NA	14	CVSSLGGSSYEQYF	TGTGTCAGCAGTTTGGGGGGAAGCTCCTACGAGCAGTACTTC
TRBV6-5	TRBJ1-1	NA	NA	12	CASSGRGNEAFF	TGTGCCAGTAGTGGCAGGGGAAATGAAGCTTTCTTT
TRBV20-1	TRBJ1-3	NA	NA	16	CTARVARGVEGNTIYF	TGCACTGCTAGAGTCGCGCGTGGGGTGGAGGGAAACACCATATATTTT
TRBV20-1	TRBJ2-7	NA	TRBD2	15	CSARKGGTSRNEHYF	TGCAGTGCTAGGAAGGGGGGGACTAGCAGGAACGAGCACTACTTC
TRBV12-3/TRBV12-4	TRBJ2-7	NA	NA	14	CGGSPTTTYYEQYF	TGTGGCGGCAGTCCGACTACAACCTACTACGAGCAGTACTTT
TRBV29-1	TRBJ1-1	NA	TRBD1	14	CSAGTGVTNTEAFF	TGCAGCGCTGGTACAGGGGTCACGAACACTGAAGCTTTCTTT
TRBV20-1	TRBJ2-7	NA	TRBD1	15	CSAGDRAGGWYGQYF	TGCAGTGCTGGAGATCGGGCAGGGGGCTGGTACGGGCAGTACTTC
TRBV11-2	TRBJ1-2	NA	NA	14	CASGLIHTNYGYTF	TGTGCCAGCGGCTTAATACATACTAACTATGGCTACACCTTC
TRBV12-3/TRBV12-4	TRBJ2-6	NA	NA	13	CASSLAYTSPLTF	TGTGCCAGCAGTTTAGCGTACACCTCTCCCCTGACTTTT
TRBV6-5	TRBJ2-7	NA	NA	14	CAGITQDSACEQYF	TGTGCCGGCATAACCCAGGACAGCGCCTGCGAGCAGTACTTC
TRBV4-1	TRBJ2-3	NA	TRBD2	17	CASSQDQTSGRTDTQYF	TGCGCCAGCAGCCAAGATCAGACTAGCGGGAGAACAGATACGCAGTATTTT
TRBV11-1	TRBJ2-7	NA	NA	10	CASSGTLRYF	TGTGCCAGCAGCGGTACACTGAGGTACTTC
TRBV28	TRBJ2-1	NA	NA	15	CARNPEGGHNDEQFF	TGTGCCAGAAACCCGGAAGGGGGGCACAACGATGAGCAGTTCTTC
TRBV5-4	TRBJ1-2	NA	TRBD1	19	CVSSLLLGTGASVGPGYTF	TGTGTCAGCAGCTTGTTATTGGGGACAGGGGCCAGTGTAGGTCCCGGCTACACCTTC
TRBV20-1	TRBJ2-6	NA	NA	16	CSAGWGTNFGANVLTF	TGCAGTGCGGGTTGGGGCACCAACTTTGGGGCCAACGTCCTGACTTTC
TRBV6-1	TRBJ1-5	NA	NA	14	CASSVVGPNQPRLF	TGTGCCAGCAGTGTTGTGGGGCCCAATCAGCCCCGGCTTTTT
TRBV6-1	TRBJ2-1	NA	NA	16	CASMSPTGSFMDEQFF	TGTGCCAGCATGAGCCCAACAGGGTCCTTTATGGATGAGCAGTTCTTC
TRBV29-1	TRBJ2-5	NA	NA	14	CSIRLHLPRETQYF	TGCAGCATCAGATTACACCTACCACGGGAGACCCAGTACTTC
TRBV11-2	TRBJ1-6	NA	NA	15	CASSLYGTNNSSLHF	TGTGCCAGCAGCTTATACGGAACAAATAATTCATCCCTCCACTTT
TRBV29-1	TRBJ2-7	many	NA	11	CSVVFNYEQYF	TGCAGCGTTGTCTTTAACTACGAGCAGTACTTC
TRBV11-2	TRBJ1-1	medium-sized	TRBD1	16	CASSSRTGLMNTEAFF	TGTGCCAGCAGCTCCCGGACAGGGCTCATGAACACTGAAGCTTTCTTT
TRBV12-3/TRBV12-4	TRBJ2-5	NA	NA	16	CASSLISGTAQETQYF	TGTGCCAGCAGTTTAATATCAGGGACCGCGCAAGAGACCCAGTACTTC
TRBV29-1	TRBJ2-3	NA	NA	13	CSVGIALTDTHYF	TGCAGCGTGGGGATAGCGTTAACAGATACGCATTATTTT
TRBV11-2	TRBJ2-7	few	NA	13	CPSSLDPRDEQYF	TGTCCCAGCAGCTTAGATCCTCGGGACGAGCAGTACTTC
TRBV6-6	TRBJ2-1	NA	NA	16	CASSNTKRFTYSEQFF	TGTGCCAGCAGTAACACGAAGCGGTTCACCTACAGTGAGCAGTTCTTC
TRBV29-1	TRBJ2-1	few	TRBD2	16	CSVETSGSYLGVDQFF	TGCAGCGTTGAAACTAGCGGGAGTTACCTGGGGGTTGATCAGTTCTTC
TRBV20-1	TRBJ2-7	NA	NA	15	CSVRDRAVGWYEQYF	TGCAGTGTTAGAGATCGGGCAGTGGGCTGGTACGAGCAGTACTTC
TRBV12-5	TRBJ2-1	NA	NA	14	CVSGLERLASEQFF	TGTGTTAGTGGTTTGGAAAGGCTAGCATCTGAGCAGTTCTTC
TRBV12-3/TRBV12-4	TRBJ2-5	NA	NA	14	CASSLPRAFETQYF	TGTGCCAGCAGTTTACCTAGGGCTTTCGAAACCCAGTACTTC
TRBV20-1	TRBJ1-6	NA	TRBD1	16	CCARDHRTGRSTPLHF	TGCTGTGCTAGAGATCACAGGACAGGGCGGAGTACACCCCTCCACTTT
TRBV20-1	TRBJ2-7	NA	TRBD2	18	CRARVVAGHKTDSYEQYF	TGCCGTGCCAGGGTGGTAGCGGGCCATAAGACTGACTCCTACGAGCAGTACTTC
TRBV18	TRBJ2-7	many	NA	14	CASSPGFPSYEQYF	TGTGCCAGCTCACCAGGGTTTCCATCCTACGAGCAGTACTTC
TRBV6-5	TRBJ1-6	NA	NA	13	CTSIGTWDSLLHF	TGTACCAGCATAGGGACATGGGATTCACTCCTCCACTTT
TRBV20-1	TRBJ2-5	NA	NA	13	CSASVGSQETHYF	TGCAGTGCTAGTGTAGGGTCCCAAGAGACCCATTATTTC
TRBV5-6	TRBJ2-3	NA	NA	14	CANSLSGRTDTHYF	TGTGCCAACAGCTTGAGTGGCAGAACAGATACGCATTATTTT
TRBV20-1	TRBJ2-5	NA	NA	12	CSASQYQETQYF	TGCAGTGCTAGCCAGTACCAAGAGACCCAGTATTTC
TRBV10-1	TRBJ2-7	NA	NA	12	CASSGYRQKQYF	TGTGCCAGCAGTGGGTACCGACAGAAGCAGTACTTC